This entry features one T cell receptor (beta chain) sequence. This specimen comes from a study of blood T cell repertoires in COVID-19. Turning to the study itself: Researchers got acute and convalescent COVID-19 samples from the United States, Italy and Spain. PBMCs, B-cell-depleted T cells, or T cells were the source of the cDNA or gDNA that made up the material.

Original processing notes: By means of reference gene primer amplification, nucleated cell counts were estimated. Assay used: immunoSEQ multiplex PCR; TCRdb lists only in-frame clones, some missing. D and trimming were read from the DNA, whereas the V and J calls and clone size are those reported in that table. In the table there are 350,000 or so clones, approximately 87% of which are singletons. This CDR3 spans 14 amino acids. The germline V gene has CDR1 WSHSY and CDR2 SAAADI. J lost 2 bases, V lost 4 bases, and 3 bases had no gene match. The rearrangement uses TRBV10-2 and TRBJ2-3; 7 nucleotides align to TRBD2. The sequencing sample was made of peripheral blood. The receptor was isolated from a woman between 25 and 40 years old with COVID-19, enrolled during active disease. CDR3 in DNA: TGCGCCAGCAGTGGGCTAGCGGTCACAGATACGCAGTATTTT. It is translated as CASSGLAVTDTQYF.